This TCR beta chain originates from a study of beta chain features in type 1 diabetes. Every donor had blood drawn once into heparin, 100 to 150 mL on average. Germline-derived CDR1 and CDR2 are SEHNR and FQNEAQ (reference sequence). The CDR3 runs to 13 residues. Trimming pared 4 bases from V and 4 bases from J, leaving 8 bases between. The whole isolated RNA underwent reverse transcription, so sequencing captured expressed TCRB transcripts. TCRdb's copy holds only in-frame clones and misses some; the assay was immunoSEQ multiplex PCR. The sample has about 210,000 clones; approximately 10% are singletons.

V and J are TRBV7-9 and TRBJ2-1; D is unclear. This receptor was taken from a man between 18 and 29 years old in good health. Sequenced: central memory CD4+ T cells from blood. Here the CDR3 DNA reads TGTGCCAGCAGCTCGGACGGGTACAATGAGCAGTTCTTC. Amino acid sequence: CASSSDGYNEQFF.